Listed here is a single TCR beta chain. Its antigen is unidentified. This specimen comes from a study of OX40 agonist ivuxolimab in advanced cancers. Study-wide background: Patients were roughly 81% male with ages roughly 20 to 90, mean approximately 62.

The CDR3 sequence is 15 residues long. Germline-derived CDR1 and CDR2 are LNHNV and YYDKDF (reference sequence). V gave up 0 bases and J gave up 4 bases, with 12 bases separating them. Whole-study findings and limits: Some of the lowest clonal expansion was seen in partial responders at 0.1-3.0 mg/kg. Relative to CD4+ cells, CD8+ T cells on average had more expanded clones.

Generated by immunoSEQ multiplex PCR, the TCRdb table keeps only in-frame clones and is missing some. This sample carries roughly 70,000 clones, 85% to 95% of them seen once, and the ten largest clones take less than 6%. Prior autoimmune disease or systemic immunosuppression barred patients. Source: CD4+ or CD8+ T cells sorted from blood, taken in a trial of the OX40 agonist ivuxolimab. The gene calls are TRBV15 and TRBJ1-2; D ambiguous. The receptor comes from an adult with an advanced solid tumor such as melanoma, head and neck, liver or kidney cancer. Here the CDR3 reads CATSRDKGLSYGYTF. CDR3 coding DNA: TGTGCCACCAGCAGAGATAAAGGCCTTTCCTATGGCTACACCTTC.